The rows below give T cell receptor beta chains drawn from one sample of a study of tumor-infiltrating lymphocytes in localized non-small cell lung cancer. The table came from immunoSEQ multiplex PCR; TCRdb's copy has only in-frame clones and leaves some out. This sample has 15,000 or so clones; about four fifths occur once, and the top ten carry approximately 2.6%. Sequencing input: lung tumor tissue. The receptor source for this set is a human donor with non-small cell lung cancer. Both conserved end residues are part of each CDR3. A D gene is named only where the DNA matches it firmly. Some rows mark clone size as missing; the rest say once, few, many or name a class of expanded clone.

TRBJ1-4	TRBV6-5	-	-	CANSPFMNEKLFF	TGTGCCAACTCCCCCTTCATGAATGAAAAACTGTTTTTT
TRBJ2-1	TRBV4-2	TRBD2	few	CASSQRLKGLAGRNEQFF	TGTGCCAGCAGCCAACGACTCAAGGGACTAGCGGGAAGAAATGAGCAGTTCTTC
TRBJ1-3	TRBV7-2	-	-	CASSLEAGDRNTIYF	TGTGCCAGCAGCTTAGAGGCAGGGGATAGAAACACCATATATTTT
TRBJ1-1	TRBV6-1	-	-	CASSARNTEAFF	TGTGCCAGCAGTGCAAGGAACACTGAAGCTTTCTTT
TRBJ2-5	TRBV18	TRBD1	-	CASARQGRRETQYF	TGTGCCAGCGCACGACAGGGGCGTCGAGAGACCCAGTACTTC
TRBJ2-3	TRBV29-1	-	-	CSAEGLALTTQYF	TGCAGCGCCGAAGGGCTAGCGCTTACTACGCAGTATTTT
TRBJ2-1	TRBV5-6	TRBD2	-	CASNLRLAGIYNEQFF	TGTGCCAGCAACCTGAGACTAGCGGGAATCTACAATGAGCAGTTCTTC
TRBJ2-7	TRBV28	-	-	CASSLFLSYEQYF	TGTGCCAGCAGTTTATTTCTCTCCTACGAGCAGTACTTC
TRBJ2-7	TRBV29-1	-	-	CSVALEWGPSYEQYF	TGCAGCGTTGCCTTGGAGTGGGGCCCAAGCTACGAGCAGTACTTC
TRBJ1-1	TRBV19	-	-	CASRGQLNTEAFF	TGTGCCAGTAGGGGGCAGCTGAACACTGAAGCTTTCTTT
TRBJ1-2	TRBV25-1	-	-	CASSDPAATANYGYTF	TGTGCCAGCAGTGATCCAGCTGCGACAGCAAACTATGGCTACACCTTC
TRBJ2-7	TRBV28	-	-	CASISGTRIGYEQYF	TGTGCCAGCATCTCCGGGACCCGCATCGGGTACGAGCAGTACTTC
TRBJ2-7	TRBV5-1	-	-	CASTRTAESYEQYF	TGCGCCAGCACACGAACAGCGGAATCCTACGAGCAGTACTTC
TRBJ1-2	TRBV28	TRBD1	-	CASSPGQAGGYTF	TGTGCCAGCAGCCCCGGACAGGCGGGAGGCTACACCTTC
TRBJ2-7	TRBV11-3	TRBD2	-	CASSLTSGSNVQYF	TGTGCCAGCAGCTTGACTAGCGGGAGTAATGTGCAGTACTTC
TRBJ2-3	TRBV7-2	-	-	CASSFKSGDTQYF	TGTGCCAGCAGTTTTAAGTCGGGAGATACGCAGTATTTT
TRBJ2-6	TRBV7-2	-	-	CASSFPNMWSGANVLTF	TGTGCCAGCAGCTTCCCTAATATGTGGTCTGGGGCCAACGTCCTGACTTTC
TRBJ2-3	TRBV7-3	TRBD2	-	CASSLVAGDRTQYF	TGTGCCAGCAGCTTAGTAGCGGGAGATCGTACGCAGTATTTT
TRBJ1-1	TRBV5-1	TRBD1	-	CASSLGTGREAFF	TGCGCCAGCAGTTTGGGGACAGGGCGTGAAGCTTTCTTT
TRBJ2-4	TRBV5-1	-	-	CASSLGLARNIQYF	TGCGCCAGCAGCTTGGGGTTAGCACGAAACATTCAGTACTTC
TRBJ2-7	TRBV7-8	-	-	CASSLADSGNYEQYF	TGTGCCAGCAGCTTAGCGGATTCGGGGAACTACGAGCAGTACTTC
TRBJ1-1	TRBV2	-	-	CASAQSQRGTEAFF	TGTGCCAGCGCCCAAAGTCAGCGGGGGACTGAAGCTTTCTTT
TRBJ1-1	TRBV4-2	-	once	CASSQEIGTEAFF	TGTGCCAGCAGCCAAGAAATTGGCACTGAAGCTTTCTTT
TRBJ2-7	TRBV7-2	TRBD2	-	CASSRGTSVTYEQYF	TGTGCCAGCAGTAGAGGGACTAGCGTTACCTACGAGCAGTACTTC
TRBJ2-2	TRBV4-2	TRBD1	-	CASSGQGAGAGELFF	TGTGCCAGCAGCGGACAGGGGGCGGGGGCCGGGGAGCTGTTTTTT
TRBJ1-5	TRBV6-5	TRBD1	-	CASSSDRGSNQPQHF	TGTGCCAGCAGTTCCGACAGGGGTAGCAATCAGCCCCAGCATTTT
TRBJ2-1	TRBV2	-	-	CASKLVTEQFF	TGTGCCAGCAAGTTAGTGACTGAGCAGTTCTTC
TRBJ1-2	TRBV9	-	-	CASSVLPEGSGYTF	TGTGCCAGCAGCGTGTTGCCCGAGGGTAGTGGCTACACCTTC
TRBJ2-4	TRBV6-4	TRBD2	-	CASSELAGDKNIQYF	TGTGCCAGCAGTGAACTAGCGGGAGACAAAAACATTCAGTACTTC
TRBJ2-2	TRBV4-1	-	-	CASSQVGTRTTTGELFF	TGCGCCAGCAGCCAAGTAGGCACGCGGACTACCACCGGGGAGCTGTTTTTT
TRBJ2-1	TRBV7-2	-	-	CASSLGIWASVYNEQFF	TGTGCCAGCAGCTTAGGTATTTGGGCTAGCGTCTACAATGAGCAGTTCTTC
TRBJ2-3	TRBV15	TRBD1	-	CATSRDRGISSTDTQYF	TGTGCCACCAGCAGGGACAGGGGAATCTCTAGCACAGATACGCAGTATTTT
TRBJ1-4	TRBV15	-	-	CATSSFRANEKLFF	TGTGCCACCAGCAGTTTCAGGGCTAATGAAAAACTGTTTTTT
TRBJ2-4	TRBV7-9	-	-	CASSLAQGGRNIQYF	TGTGCCAGCAGCTTAGCGCAGGGAGGACGAAACATTCAGTACTTC
TRBJ2-1	TRBV7-2	TRBD2	-	CASRWGGSASEQFF	TGTGCCAGCAGATGGGGCGGGAGCGCTTCCGAGCAGTTCTTC
TRBJ1-2	TRBV6-5	TRBD1	-	CASSYSRTGTGGGYTF	TGTGCCAGCAGTTACTCCCGTACCGGGACAGGGGGAGGCTACACCTTC
TRBJ2-7	TRBV5-1	-	-	CASSGECSYF	TGCGCCAGCAGCGGGGAATGTTCGTACTTC